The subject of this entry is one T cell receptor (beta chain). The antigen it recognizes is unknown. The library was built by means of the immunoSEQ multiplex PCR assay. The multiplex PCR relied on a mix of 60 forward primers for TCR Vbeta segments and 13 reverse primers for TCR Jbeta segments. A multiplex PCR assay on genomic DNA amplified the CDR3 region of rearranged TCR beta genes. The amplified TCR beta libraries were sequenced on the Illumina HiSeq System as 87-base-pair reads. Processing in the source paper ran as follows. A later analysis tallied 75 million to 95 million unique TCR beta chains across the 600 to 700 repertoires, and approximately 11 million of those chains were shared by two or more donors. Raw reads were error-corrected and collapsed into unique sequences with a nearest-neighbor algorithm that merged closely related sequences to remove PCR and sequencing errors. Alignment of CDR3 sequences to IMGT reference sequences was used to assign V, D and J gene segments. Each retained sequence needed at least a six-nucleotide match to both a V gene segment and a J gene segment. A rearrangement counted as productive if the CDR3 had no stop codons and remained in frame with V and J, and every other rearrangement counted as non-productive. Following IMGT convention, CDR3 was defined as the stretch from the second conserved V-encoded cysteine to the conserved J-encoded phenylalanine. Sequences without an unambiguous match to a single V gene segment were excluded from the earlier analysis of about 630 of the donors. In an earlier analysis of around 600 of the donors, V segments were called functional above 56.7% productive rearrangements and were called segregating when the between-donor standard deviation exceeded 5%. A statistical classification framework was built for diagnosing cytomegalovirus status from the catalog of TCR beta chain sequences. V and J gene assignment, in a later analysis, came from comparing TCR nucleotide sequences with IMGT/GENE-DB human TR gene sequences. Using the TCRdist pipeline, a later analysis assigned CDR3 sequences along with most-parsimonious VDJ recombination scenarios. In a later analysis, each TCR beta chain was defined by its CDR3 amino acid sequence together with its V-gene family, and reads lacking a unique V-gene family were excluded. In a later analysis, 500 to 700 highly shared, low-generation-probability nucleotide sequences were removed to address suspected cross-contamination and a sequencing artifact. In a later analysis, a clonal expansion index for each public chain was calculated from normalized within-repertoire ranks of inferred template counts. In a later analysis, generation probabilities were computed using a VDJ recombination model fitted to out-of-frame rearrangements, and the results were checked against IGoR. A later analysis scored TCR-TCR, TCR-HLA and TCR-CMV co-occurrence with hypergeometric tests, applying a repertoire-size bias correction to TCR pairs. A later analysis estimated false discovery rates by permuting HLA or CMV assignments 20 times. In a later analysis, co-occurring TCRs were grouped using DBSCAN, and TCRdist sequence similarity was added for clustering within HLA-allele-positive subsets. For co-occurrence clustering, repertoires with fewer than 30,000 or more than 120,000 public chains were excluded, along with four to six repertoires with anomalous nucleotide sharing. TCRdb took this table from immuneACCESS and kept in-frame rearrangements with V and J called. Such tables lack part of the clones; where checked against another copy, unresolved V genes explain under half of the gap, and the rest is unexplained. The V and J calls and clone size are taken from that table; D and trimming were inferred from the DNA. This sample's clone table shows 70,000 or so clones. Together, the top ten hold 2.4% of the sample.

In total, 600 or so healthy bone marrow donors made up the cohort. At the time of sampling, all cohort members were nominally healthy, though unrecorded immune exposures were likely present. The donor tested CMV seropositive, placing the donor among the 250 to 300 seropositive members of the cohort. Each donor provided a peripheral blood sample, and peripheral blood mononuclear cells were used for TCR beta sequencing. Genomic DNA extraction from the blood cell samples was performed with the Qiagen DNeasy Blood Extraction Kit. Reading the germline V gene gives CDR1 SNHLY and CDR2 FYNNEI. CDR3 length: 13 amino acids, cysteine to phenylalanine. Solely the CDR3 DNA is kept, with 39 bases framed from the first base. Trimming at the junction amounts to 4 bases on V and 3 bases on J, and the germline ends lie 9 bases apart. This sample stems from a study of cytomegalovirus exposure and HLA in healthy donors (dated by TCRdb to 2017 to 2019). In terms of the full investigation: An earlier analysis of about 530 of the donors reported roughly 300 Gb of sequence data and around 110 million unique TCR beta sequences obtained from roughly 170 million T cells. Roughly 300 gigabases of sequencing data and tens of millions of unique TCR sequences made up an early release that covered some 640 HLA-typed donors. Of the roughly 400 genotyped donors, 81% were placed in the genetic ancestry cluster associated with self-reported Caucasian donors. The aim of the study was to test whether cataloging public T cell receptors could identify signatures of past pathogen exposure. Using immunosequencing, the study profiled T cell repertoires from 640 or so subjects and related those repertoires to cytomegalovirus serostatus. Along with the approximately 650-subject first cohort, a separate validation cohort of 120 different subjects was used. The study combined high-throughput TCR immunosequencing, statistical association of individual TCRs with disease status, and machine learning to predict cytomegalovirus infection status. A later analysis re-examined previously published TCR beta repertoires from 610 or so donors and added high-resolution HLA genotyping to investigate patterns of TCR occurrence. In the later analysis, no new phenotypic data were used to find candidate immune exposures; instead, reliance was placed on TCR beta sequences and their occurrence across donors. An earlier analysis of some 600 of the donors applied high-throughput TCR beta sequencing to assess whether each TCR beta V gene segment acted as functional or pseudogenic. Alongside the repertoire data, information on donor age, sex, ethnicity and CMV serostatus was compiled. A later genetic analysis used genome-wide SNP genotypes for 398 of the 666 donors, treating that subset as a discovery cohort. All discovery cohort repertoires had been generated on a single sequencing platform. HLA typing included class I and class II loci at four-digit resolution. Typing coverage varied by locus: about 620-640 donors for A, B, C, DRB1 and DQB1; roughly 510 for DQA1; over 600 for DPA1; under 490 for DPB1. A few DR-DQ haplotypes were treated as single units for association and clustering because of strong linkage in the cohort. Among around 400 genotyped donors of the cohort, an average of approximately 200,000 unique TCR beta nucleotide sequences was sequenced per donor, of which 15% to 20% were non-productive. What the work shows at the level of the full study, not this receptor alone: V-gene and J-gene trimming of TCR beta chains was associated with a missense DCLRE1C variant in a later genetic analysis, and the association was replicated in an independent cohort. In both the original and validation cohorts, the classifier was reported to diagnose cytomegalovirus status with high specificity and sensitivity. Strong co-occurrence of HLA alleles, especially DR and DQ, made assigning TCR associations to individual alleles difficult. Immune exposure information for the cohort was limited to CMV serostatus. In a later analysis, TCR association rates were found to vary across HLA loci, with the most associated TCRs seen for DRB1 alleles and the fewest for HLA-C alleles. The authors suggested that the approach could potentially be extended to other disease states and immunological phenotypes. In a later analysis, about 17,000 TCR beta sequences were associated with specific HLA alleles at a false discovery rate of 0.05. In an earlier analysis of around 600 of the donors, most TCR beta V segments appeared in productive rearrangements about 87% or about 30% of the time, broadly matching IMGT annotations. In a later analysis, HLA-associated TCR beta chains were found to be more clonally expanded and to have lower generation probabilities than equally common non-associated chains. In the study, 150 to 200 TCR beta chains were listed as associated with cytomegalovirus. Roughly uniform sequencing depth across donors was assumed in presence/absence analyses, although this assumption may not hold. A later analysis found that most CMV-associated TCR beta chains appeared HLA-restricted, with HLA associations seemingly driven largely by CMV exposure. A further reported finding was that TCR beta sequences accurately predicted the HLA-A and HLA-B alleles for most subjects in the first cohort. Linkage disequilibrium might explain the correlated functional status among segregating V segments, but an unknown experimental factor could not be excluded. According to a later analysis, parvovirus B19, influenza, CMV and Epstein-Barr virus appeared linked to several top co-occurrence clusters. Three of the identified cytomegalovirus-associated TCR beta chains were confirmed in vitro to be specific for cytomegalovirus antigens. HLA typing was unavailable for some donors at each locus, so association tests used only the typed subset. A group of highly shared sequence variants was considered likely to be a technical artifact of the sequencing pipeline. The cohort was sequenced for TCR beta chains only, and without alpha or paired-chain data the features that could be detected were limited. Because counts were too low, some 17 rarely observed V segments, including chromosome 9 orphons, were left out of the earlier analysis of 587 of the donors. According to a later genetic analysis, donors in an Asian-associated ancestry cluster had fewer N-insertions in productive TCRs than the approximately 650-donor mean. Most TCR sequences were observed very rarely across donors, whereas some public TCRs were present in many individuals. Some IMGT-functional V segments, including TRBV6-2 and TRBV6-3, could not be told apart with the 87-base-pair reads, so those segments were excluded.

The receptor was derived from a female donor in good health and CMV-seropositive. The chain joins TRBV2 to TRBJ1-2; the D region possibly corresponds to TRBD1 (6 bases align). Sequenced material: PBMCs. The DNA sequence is TGTGCCAGCAGTGCGACAGGTGACTATGGCTACACCTTC. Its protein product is CASSATGDYGYTF.